What follows are 5 T cell receptor beta chains derived from one specimen sequenced in a study of spatial heterogeneity in lung cancer. TCRdb used MiXCR to reprocess the 5' RACE reads, holding one entry per CDR3 protein. The sample yields 110,000 or so distinct CDR3 sequences, about a tenth seen once. Time point: blood at routine non-recurrence follow-up after resection. The sequenced sample was PBMCs, obtained at follow-up. Receptors originate from a female donor with early-stage non-small cell lung cancer.

The chain has TRBV6-5 and TRBJ1-1, with 8 nucleotides matching TRBD1. V lost 2 bases to trimming and J lost 7 bases; unmatched junction nucleotides: 6. In germline, CDR1 is MNHEY, CDR2 SVGAGI. CDR3 length: 14 amino acids. Here the CDR3 reads CASSYDYDRGEAFF. CDR3 in DNA: TGTGCCAGCAGTTACGATTATGACAGGGGTGAAGCTTTCTTT.

This clonotype was seen at least ten times. V gene TRBV29-1 combines with J gene TRBJ2-7; D is ambiguous. Germline V CDR1 and CDR2: SQVTM, ANQGSEA. This CDR3 region has 12 residues. V lost 5 bases to trimming and J lost 1 base, with 9 bases between them. The CDR3 is CSVHTLSYEQYF. The DNA of the CDR3 is TGCAGCGTTCATACACTATCCTACGAGCAGTACTTC.

This clonotype was seen a few times. V gene TRBV3-1 combines with J gene TRBJ1-2; D perhaps matches TRBD1 (5 bases). CDR1 is LGHDT, CDR2 YNNKEL, per germline (reference sequence). This CDR3 has 14 amino acids. The V and J ends lost 5 bases and 2 bases respectively, with 12 bases between them. The CDR3 DNA is TGTGCCAGCAGCTCCGGACACGCGAACTATGGCTACACCTTC. Its protein is CASSSGHANYGYTF.

This chain uses TRBV12-3 or TRBV12-4 with TRBJ2-7, with TRBD2 identical over 9 bases. The length of the CDR3 is 15 residues. J lost 2 bases, V lost 0 bases, and 2 bases had no gene match. The CDR3 region is CASSLALAGAYEQYV. In nucleotides, the CDR3 is TGTGCCAGCAGTTTAGCACTAGCGGGTGCCTACGAGCAGTACGTC.

The rearrangement uses TRBV5-1 and TRBJ2-7; no clear D. This CDR3 contains 15 residues. Germline CDR1 and CDR2: SGHRS and YFSETQ. Deletions cut 3 bases from V and 6 bases from J, with 19 bases between. This CDR3 is CASSYRAERGAEQYF. CDR3 nucleotide sequence: TGCGCCAGCAGCTATAGGGCCGAAAGAGGCGCCGAGCAGTACTTC.